The 17 T cell receptor beta chains below were found in one sample sequenced in a study of blood T cell repertoires in COVID-19. Only in-frame clones appear in the TCRdb table, and some are missing; sequencing was by immunoSEQ multiplex PCR. The repertoire has about 250,000 clones, 80% to 90% of them found once; the top ten carry approximately 2.8%. The sequenced material came from PBMCs or T cells enriched from blood (not recorded which). These receptors were obtained from a woman aged 25 to 39 with acute COVID-19.

This chain uses TRBV5-6 with TRBJ1-1, with TRBD1 matching 8 bases. V shed 0 bases and J 5 bases; nucleotides not matched to a gene: 12. The CDR3 loop spans 17 amino acids. CDR1 and CDR2 from the germline V gene are SGHDT and YYEEEE. Written as DNA, the CDR3 is TGTGCCAGCAGCTTGGCCGGAGGACAGGGTTTGCGGACTGAAGCTTTCTTT. Amino acids: CASSLAGGQGLRTEAFF.

The chain has TRBV30 and TRBJ1-1; unclear D gene. V lost 3 bases to trimming and J lost 2 bases, with 10 bases between them. CDR3 length equals 13 residues. Germline lookup yields CDR1 GTSNPN and CDR2 SVGIG (reference sequence). In DNA form, the CDR3 reads TGTGCCTGGAGGCGGCAGAGCAACACTGAAGCTTTCTTT. It yields the protein CAWRRQSNTEAFF.

This chain joins TRBV5-4 and TRBJ1-1, with a weak D call TRBD1 (5 bases). The CDR3 is 15 residues long. V was trimmed by 5 bases and J by 1 base, leaving 15 bases between them. Germline assignment: CDR1 SGHNT and CDR2 YYREEE (reference sequence). This CDR3 reads CASSFPGLANTEAFF. The CDR3 DNA reads as TGTGCCAGCAGTTTTCCGGGACTGGCGAACACTGAAGCTTTCTTT. Drawing the rest from reference TRBV5-4 and TRBJ1-1, the complete variable domain is ETGVTQSPTHLIKTRGQQVTLRCSSQSGHNTVSWYQQALGQGPQFIFQYYREEENGRGNFPPRFSGLQFPNYSSELNVNALELDDSALYLCASSFPGLANTEAFFGQGTRLTVV.

The chain joins TRBV29-1 to TRBJ2-2; 13 nucleotides agree with TRBD2. Germline CDR1 reads SQVTM; CDR2 reads ANQGSEA. The junction had 4 bases not matched to a gene; V was cut back by 6 bases and J by 3 bases. There are 15 residues in the CDR3. This chain's CDR3 is CSVRGTSGDTGELFF. As DNA, the CDR3 is TGCAGCGTCCGGGGGACTAGCGGGGACACCGGGGAGCTGTTTTTT.

The chain joins TRBV6-1 to TRBJ1-1; weak D call: TRBD1 (5 bases). The CDR3 runs to 16 residues. Germline loops: CDR1 MNHNS, CDR2 SASEGT. V was pared by 4 bases and J by 1 base, with 16 bases between. The DNA of the CDR3 is TGTGCCAGCAGTGGGGGCGGTCTTAATAGGAACACTGAAGCTTTCTTT. It specifies CASSGGGLNRNTEAFF.

The chain has TRBV10-2 and TRBJ1-1; unclear D gene. Germline values: CDR1 WSHSY, CDR2 SAAADI. The CDR3 loop spans 12 amino acids. V was clipped by 7 bases and J by 1 base, with 7 bases between them. The CDR3 sequence is CASMSGNTEAFF. In DNA, the CDR3 is TGCGCCAGCATGAGCGGGAACACTGAAGCTTTCTTT.

The chain couples TRBV6-5 to TRBJ2-2, with a tentative D call TRBD1 (6 bases). Germline V gene data show CDR1 as MNHEY and CDR2 as SVGAGI. CDR3 size: 15 residues. Trimming shortened V by 2 bases and J by 3 bases, and 10 bases separated the two germline ends. The CDR3 spells CASSYGQTYTGELFF. CDR3 nucleotides: TGTGCCAGCAGTTACGGACAGACCTACACCGGGGAGCTGTTTTTT.

The chain recombines TRBV28 with TRBJ1-1; weak D call: TRBD1 (6 bases). The CDR3 contains 13 residues. The ends were cut back, 2 bases at V and 8 bases at J, with 12 bases in the middle. The V gene's germline CDR1 is MDHEN and CDR2 SYDVKM. The CDR3 loop reads CASSLPRGEEAFF. In DNA, the CDR3 is TGTGCCAGCAGTTTACCCAGGGGAGAAGAAGCTTTCTTT.

The J gene is TRBJ2-3, the V gene TRBV30, with 7 bases matching TRBD2. Germline values: CDR1 GTSNPN, CDR2 SVGIG (reference sequence). CDR3 length equals 13 residues. J was trimmed by 2 bases and V by 4 bases; bases with no gene match: 3. In DNA, the CDR3 is TGTGCCTGGACTAGCGGACTCACAGATACGCAGTATTTT. As protein: CAWTSGLTDTQYF.

The chain combines TRBV19 with TRBJ1-1, with D possibly TRBD1 on 5 matching bases. Germline V gene sequence: CDR1 LNHDA, CDR2 SQIVND (reference sequence). The length of the CDR3 is 15 residues. V was shortened by 4 bases and J by 3 bases, with 15 bases between the two germline ends. CDR3 DNA: TGTGCCAGTAGTAGTTCCGAATCAGGGTACACTGAAGCTTTCTTT. Its translation: CASSSSESGYTEAFF.

The V call is TRBV25-1, the J call TRBJ2-5; D is possibly TRBD2 (6 bases). V was shortened by 5 bases and J by 4 bases, with 20 bases between the two germline ends. The CDR3 is made up of 16 amino acids. The germline V gene encodes CDR1 MGHDK and CDR2 SYGVNS. For the CDR3, the DNA is TGTGCCAGCAGTCCGGAGGGCGCGGGGTTCGGAGAGACCCAGTACTTC. It encodes CASSPEGAGFGETQYF. The entire variable domain, with the rest obtained from reference TRBV25-1 and TRBJ2-5, is as follows: EADIYQTPRYLVIGTGKKITLECSQTMGHDKMYWYQQDPGMELHLIHYSYGVNSTEKGDLSSESTVSRIRTEHFPLTLESARPSHTSQYLCASSPEGAGFGETQYFGPGTRLLVL.

The V and J genes are TRBV13 and TRBJ1-1; a weak D match, TRBD1 (6 bases). The length of the CDR3 is 14 residues. The V end was cut by 3 bases, the J end by 7 bases, with 15 bases between. Germline V gives CDR1 PRHDT, CDR2 FYEKMQ (reference sequence). The CDR3 coding sequence is TGTGCCAGCAGCTTCCAAAACAGGGATCTTGAAGCTTTCTTT. Protein: CASSFQNRDLEAFF.

The chain employs TRBV6-5 and TRBJ2-2, with D possibly matching TRBD1 (5 bases). Germline assignment: CDR1 MNHEY and CDR2 SVGAGI. CDR3 length equals 12 residues. V was cut by 6 bases and J by 6 bases, with 8 bases left in between. The DNA for the CDR3 is TGTGCCAGCAGGACAGTTCCCGGGGAGCTGTTTTTT. Translation: CASRTVPGELFF.

V gene TRBV11-2 combines with J gene TRBJ2-4; a weak D match, TRBD1 (5 bases). This CDR3 contains 14 residues. The V and J ends lost 2 bases and 7 bases respectively, with 12 bases between them. The germline V gene encodes CDR1 SGHAT and CDR2 FQNNGV. CDR3 DNA sequence: TGTGCCAGCAGCTTAAGCGACCCAGGGAACATTCAGTACTTC. This encodes CASSLSDPGNIQYF.

The J gene is TRBJ2-1, the V gene TRBV2, with no clear D. CDR1 and CDR2 (germline): SNHLY, FYNNEI. CDR3 length: 13 amino acids. The V and J ends lost 6 bases and 7 bases respectively, with 13 bases between them. CDR3 DNA: TGTGCCAGCAGACTCTTCGCCGGGAATGAGCAGTTCTTC. This encodes CASRLFAGNEQFF.

The V gene is TRBV9, the J gene TRBJ1-5, with D unclear. The CDR3 is made up of 15 amino acids. The germline CDR1 and CDR2 sequences are SGDLS and YYNGEE. The ends were cut back, 0 bases at V and 3 bases at J, with 10 bases in the middle. The CDR3 reads CASSVGSSPNQPQHF. The CDR3 nucleotides are TGTGCCAGCAGCGTAGGGTCGAGTCCCAATCAGCCCCAGCATTTT. The variable domain in full, completed from reference TRBV9 and TRBJ1-5, reads DSGVTQTPKHLITATGQRVTLRCSPRSGDLSVYWYQQSLDQGLQFLIQYYNGEERAKGNILERFSAQQFPDLHSELNLSSLELGDSALYFCASSVGSSPNQPQHFGDGTRLSIL.

This clone is a singleton in its sample. The chain is built from TRBV5-5 and TRBJ1-1, with TRBD1 identical over 7 bases. This CDR3 is built from 14 residues. The V gene's germline CDR1 is SGHKS and CDR2 YYEKEE (reference sequence). V was clipped by 4 bases and J by 3 bases; unmatched bases: 6. The CDR3 spells CASSPQGVDTEAFF. CDR3 bases: TGTGCCAGCAGCCCCCAGGGGGTAGACACTGAAGCTTTCTTT. Full variable domain (missing parts from reference TRBV5-5 and TRBJ1-1): DAGVTQSPTHLIKTRGQQVTLRCSPISGHKSVSWYQQVLGQGPQFIFQYYEKEERGRGNFPDRFSARQFPNYSSELNVNALLLGDSALYLCASSPQGVDTEAFFGQGTRLTVV.